This entry lists 10 T cell receptor beta chains sequenced from one sample in a study of T cell responses to AZD1222 COVID-19 vaccine. The assay was immunoSEQ multiplex PCR, and TCRdb's table has in-frame clones only and misses some. In the table there are about 82,000 clones, more than 85% of which are singletons. The sequenced sample was peripheral blood, obtained on day 0 of AZD1222 vaccination. The receptors were sampled from an adult in good health.

This clone was seen a few times. The CDR3 loop is CATRRTGDPHGYTF. The DNA for the CDR3 is TGTGCCACCAGGCGGACAGGGGACCCTCATGGCTACACCTTC. The V call is TRBV24-1, the J call TRBJ1-2; 9 positions match TRBD1. Germline V CDR1 and CDR2: KGHDR, SFDVKD. V shed 7 bases, J shed 6 bases, and the junction held 8 bases outside the gene matches. The CDR3 length is 14 residues.

This chain uses TRBV6-6 with TRBJ2-3, with 10 positions matching TRBD2. CDR1 and CDR2 (germline): MNHNY, SVGAGI (reference sequence). The CDR3 has 17 residues. The J segment lost 2 bases and the V segment lost 5 bases, leaving 10 bases of the junction unmatched. CDR3 sequence: CASSPPTSGANTDTQYF. CDR3 DNA sequence: TGTGCCAGCAGTCCTCCTACTAGCGGGGCTAACACAGATACGCAGTATTTT.

This clone was seen only a few times. The V and J genes are TRBV18 and TRBJ1-3, with D possibly being TRBD1 (5 bases). Trimming cost V 3 bases and J 0 bases, with 15 bases left between them. The CDR3 length is 17 residues. Germline assignment: CDR1 KGHSH and CDR2 LQKENI. The CDR3 sequence: CASSPIGTAGSGNTIYF. In DNA form, the CDR3 reads TGTGCCAGCTCACCGATCGGGACTGCCGGCTCTGGAAACACCATATATTTT.

V is TRBV4-3 and J is TRBJ1-2; 8 bases align to TRBD1. Germline V gene lookup returns CDR1 LGHNA and CDR2 YSLEER. The CDR3 is 16 amino acids. The V segment lost 0 bases and the J segment 8 bases; nucleotides outside the gene matches: 11. In DNA, the CDR3 is TGCGCCAGCAGCCAAGATGCCCCGACAGGGGCGAAGGGCTACACCTTC. Translation: CASSQDAPTGAKGYTF.

This chain uses TRBV19 with TRBJ1-2; D not resolved. Germline-derived CDR1 and CDR2 are LNHDA and SQIVND (reference sequence). Trimming left V 0 bases short and J 7 bases short, with 12 bases between. CDR3 length equals 14 residues. This CDR3 reads CASSIDLYLGGYTF. The CDR3 DNA is TGTGCCAGTAGTATAGATCTATATCTCGGTGGCTACACCTTC.

In this sample, this clone turned up once. The genes are TRBV6-6 and TRBJ1-6; D is possibly TRBD1 (6 bases). Deletions cut 5 bases from V and 7 bases from J, with 12 bases between. The CDR3 contains 14 residues. Germline V gene lookup returns CDR1 MNHNY and CDR2 SVGAGI (reference sequence). The CDR3 region is CASSPPGENSPLHF. The CDR3 bases are TGTGCCAGCAGTCCTCCAGGGGAAAATTCACCCCTCCACTTT.

The V call is TRBV18, the J call TRBJ1-5; D remains unclear. Germline CDR1 reads KGHSH; CDR2 reads LQKENI. V lost 7 bases, J lost 0 bases, and 10 bases lay in between. The CDR3 consists of 14 residues. CDR3 nucleotide sequence: TGTGCCAGCTACGCGGACGGTAGCAATCAGCCCCAGCATTTT. It encodes CASYADGSNQPQHF.

The chain joins TRBV10-3 to TRBJ1-2; tentatively, D is TRBD1 (5 bases). Trimming pared 6 bases from V and 4 bases from J, leaving 21 bases between. Germline CDR1 reads ENHRY; CDR2 reads SYGVKD. This CDR3 spans 16 amino acids. In DNA form, the CDR3 reads TGTGCCATCAGGGCTACAGGAGGTGGAAGTACCTATGGCTACACCTTC. Amino acids: CAIRATGGGSTYGYTF.

This clone appeared a few times. The V gene is TRBV21-1, the J gene TRBJ1-2. TRBV21-1 constitutes a pseudogene. There are 15 residues in the CDR3. This CDR3 is CASSKISGSNYGYTF. CDR3 sequence (DNA): TGTGCCAGCAGCAAAATCTCCGGGAGTAACTATGGCTACACCTTC.

The chain employs TRBV6-6 and TRBJ2-6, with D unclear. Germline CDR1 is MNHNY and CDR2 is SVGAGI (reference sequence). Trimming took off 0 bases at V and 3 bases at J, with 0 bases between the two ends. This CDR3 is 13 amino acids long. CDR3 sequence reads: CASSYSGANVLTF. As DNA, the CDR3 is TGTGCCAGCAGTTACTCTGGGGCCAACGTCCTGACTTTC.